What follows are 5 T cell receptor beta chains derived from one specimen sequenced in a study of T-cell reconstitution after alpha-beta-depleted transplantation in children. Construction of the TCRbeta library involved unique molecular identifiers. TCRdb recomputed calls from the PCR reads with MiXCR, one row per CDR3 protein. The sample gives under 300,000 distinct CDR3 sequences, over 9.5% of which show up once; about 5% is in the top ten. Source: PBMCs from the stem cell graft donor, taken from the stem cell graft. Source of these receptors: a human donor who donated a stem cell graft to a child with SCID.

This clonotype was seen at least ten times. V usage is TRBV3-1 and J usage is TRBJ1-2, with 7 nucleotides matching TRBD1. The CDR3 loop spans 15 amino acids. Per germline, CDR1 LGHDT and CDR2 YNNKEL (reference sequence). The V gene end was trimmed by 1 base and the J gene end by 6 bases; junction bases not matched to a gene: 8. Written as DNA, the CDR3 is TGTGCCAGCAGCCAAGCTGTTTTTACAGGGGATGGCTACACCTTC. This encodes CASSQAVFTGDGYTF.

There are many counts of this clonotype. The rearrangement joins TRBV10-3 to TRBJ1-2; D may be TRBD1 (5 bases). Germline CDR1 and CDR2: ENHRY and SYGVKD. The CDR3 is 13 amino acids. V was cut by 4 bases and J by 7 bases, with 13 bases left in between. The CDR3: CAISVEGVRGYTF. Here the CDR3 DNA reads TGTGCCATCAGTGTCGAAGGGGTGCGTGGCTACACCTTC.

J is TRBJ2-5 and V is TRBV5-6; D gene uncertain. The V end lost 3 bases, the J end lost 3 bases, and 18 bases lay between the germline ends. This CDR3 comprises 16 residues. Germline V gene sequence: CDR1 SGHDT, CDR2 YYEEEE. CDR3 sequence reads: CASSSYLDVGEETQYF. CDR3 coding DNA: TGTGCCAGCAGCTCTTACTTGGACGTTGGAGAAGAGACCCAGTACTTC.

This clonotype appeared many times. The chain links TRBV3-1 to TRBJ1-1, with TRBD1 matching 9 bases. J gave up 6 bases and V 6 bases, and 8 bases lay outside the gene matches. This CDR3 region has 14 residues. CDR1 and CDR2 from the germline V gene are LGHDT and YNNKEL (reference sequence). The CDR3 nucleotides are TGTGCCAGCAGTACGACAGGGGGGCATCCTGAAGCTTTCTTT. Residues: CASSTTGGHPEAFF.

This clonotype was seen repeatedly, ten times or more. The gene calls are TRBV6-1 and TRBJ2-1, with TRBD2 matching 7 bases. Germline assignment: CDR1 MNHNS and CDR2 SASEGT. This CDR3 comprises 17 residues. Losses at the gene ends were 3 bases for V and 3 bases for J; bases not matched to a gene: 11. This chain's CDR3 is CASSDYDVQRGYNEQFF. The CDR3 DNA reads as TGTGCCAGCAGTGACTATGATGTCCAGCGGGGCTACAATGAGCAGTTCTTC.